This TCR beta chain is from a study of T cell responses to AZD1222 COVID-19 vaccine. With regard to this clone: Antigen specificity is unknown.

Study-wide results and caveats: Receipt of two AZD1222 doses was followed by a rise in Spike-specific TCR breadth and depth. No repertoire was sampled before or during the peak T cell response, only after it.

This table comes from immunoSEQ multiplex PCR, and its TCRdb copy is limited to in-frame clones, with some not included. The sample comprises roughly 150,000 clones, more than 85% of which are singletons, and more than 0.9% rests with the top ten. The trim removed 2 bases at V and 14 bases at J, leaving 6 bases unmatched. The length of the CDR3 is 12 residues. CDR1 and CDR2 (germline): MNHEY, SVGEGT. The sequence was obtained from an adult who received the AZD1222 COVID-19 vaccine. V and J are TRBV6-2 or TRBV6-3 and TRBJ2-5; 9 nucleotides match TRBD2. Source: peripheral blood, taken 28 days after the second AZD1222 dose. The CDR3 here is CASSYPSGRYYF. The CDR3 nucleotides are TGTGCCAGCAGTTACCCAAGCGGGAGGTATTACTTC.